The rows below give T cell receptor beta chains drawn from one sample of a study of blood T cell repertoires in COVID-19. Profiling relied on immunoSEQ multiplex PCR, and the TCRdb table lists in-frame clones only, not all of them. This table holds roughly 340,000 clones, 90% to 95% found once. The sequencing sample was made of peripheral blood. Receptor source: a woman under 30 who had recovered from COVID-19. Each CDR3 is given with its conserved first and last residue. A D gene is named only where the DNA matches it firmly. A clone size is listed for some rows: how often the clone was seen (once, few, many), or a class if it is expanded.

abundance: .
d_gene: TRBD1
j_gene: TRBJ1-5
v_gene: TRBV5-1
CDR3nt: TGCGCCAGCAGCTTGGTGTGGACAGGATCCCGGAGGGGCAATCAGCCCCAGCATTTT
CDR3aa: CASSLVWTGSRRGNQPQHF

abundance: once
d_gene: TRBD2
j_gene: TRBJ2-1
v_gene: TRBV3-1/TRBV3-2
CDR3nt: TGTGCCAGCAGCCGCGGTAGCGGGAGGCCAAGCTCCTACAATGAGCAGTTCTTC
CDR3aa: CASSRGSGRPSSYNEQFF

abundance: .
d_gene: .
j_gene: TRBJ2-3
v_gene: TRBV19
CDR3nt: TGTGCCAGTAGTATTCGGGTACCCACAGATACGCAGTATTTT
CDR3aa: CASSIRVPTDTQYF

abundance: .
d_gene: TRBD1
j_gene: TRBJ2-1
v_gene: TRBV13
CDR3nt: TGTGCCAGCAGCCAGAGGACAGGGCCGAAGTTCTTC
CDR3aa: CASSQRTGPKFF

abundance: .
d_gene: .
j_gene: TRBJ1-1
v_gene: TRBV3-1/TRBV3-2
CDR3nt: TGTGCCAGCAGCCAAGTGTCAGGGTACACTGAAGCTTTCTTT
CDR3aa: CASSQVSGYTEAFF

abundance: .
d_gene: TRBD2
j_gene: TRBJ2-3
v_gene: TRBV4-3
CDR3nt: TGCGCCAGCAGCCCTAGCGGGAGCGCAGATACGCAGTATTTT
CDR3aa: CASSPSGSADTQYF

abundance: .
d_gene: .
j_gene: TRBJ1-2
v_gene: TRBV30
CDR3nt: TGTGCCTGGAGTGTGGTCCCAAGAACAAGAGGAAACTATGGCTACACCTTC
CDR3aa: CAWSVVPRTRGNYGYTF

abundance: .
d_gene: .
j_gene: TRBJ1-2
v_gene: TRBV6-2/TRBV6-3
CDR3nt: TGTGCCAGCAGTAAACCAGGTTTTAGTGGCTACACCTTC
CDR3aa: CASSKPGFSGYTF

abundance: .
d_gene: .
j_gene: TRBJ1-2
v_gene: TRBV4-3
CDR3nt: TGCGCCAGCAGCCAAGCGCTTTGGACAGAAAGCTCGGGTGTCTATGGCTACACCTTC
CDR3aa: CASSQALWTESSGVYGYTF

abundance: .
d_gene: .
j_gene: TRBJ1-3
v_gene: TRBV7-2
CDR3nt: TGTGCCAGCAGCTTAGACAGGGTATACGGAAACACCATATATTTT
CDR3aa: CASSLDRVYGNTIYF

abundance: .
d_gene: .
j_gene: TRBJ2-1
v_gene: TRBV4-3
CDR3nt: TGCGCCAGCAGCCAAGGATGGCGGGGTAATGAGCAGTTCTTC
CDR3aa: CASSQGWRGNEQFF

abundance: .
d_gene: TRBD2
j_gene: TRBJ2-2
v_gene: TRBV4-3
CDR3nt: TGCGCCAGCAGCCAAGCGGGGGGGAGCACCGGGGAGCTGTTTTTT
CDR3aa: CASSQAGGSTGELFF

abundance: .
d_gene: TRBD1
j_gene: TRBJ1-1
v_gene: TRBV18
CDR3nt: TGTGCCAGCTCACCATTGGGACAGGACACTGAAGCTTTCTTT
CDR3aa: CASSPLGQDTEAFF

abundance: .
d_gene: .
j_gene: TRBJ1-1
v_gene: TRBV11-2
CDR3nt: TGTGCCAGCAGCTTGAGATCGGCTTTCTTT
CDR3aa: CASSLRSAFF

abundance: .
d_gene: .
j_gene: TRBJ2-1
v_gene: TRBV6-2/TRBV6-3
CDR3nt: TGTGCCAGCAGTTACCCAGGGCAAAATGAGCAGTTCTTC
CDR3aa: CASSYPGQNEQFF

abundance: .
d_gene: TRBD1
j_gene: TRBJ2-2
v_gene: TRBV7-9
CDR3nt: TGTGCCAGCAGCTTACCCCAGGGGGCGCCGAACACCGGGGAGCTGTTTTTT
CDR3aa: CASSLPQGAPNTGELFF

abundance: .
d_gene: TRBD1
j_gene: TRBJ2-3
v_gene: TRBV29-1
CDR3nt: TGCAGCTCCCGGCACAGGGGACGCACAGATACGCAGTATTTT
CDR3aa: CSSRHRGRTDTQYF

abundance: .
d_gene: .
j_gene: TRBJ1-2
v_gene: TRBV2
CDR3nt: TGTGCCAGCAGTGTGAGGGACTATGGCTACACCTTC
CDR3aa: CASSVRDYGYTF

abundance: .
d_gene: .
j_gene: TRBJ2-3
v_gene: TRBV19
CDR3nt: TGTGCCAGTAGTATTAGCCCGATCAGAGTAGCAGATACGCAGTATTTT
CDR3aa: CASSISPIRVADTQYF

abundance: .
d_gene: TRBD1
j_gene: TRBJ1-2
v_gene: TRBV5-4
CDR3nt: TGTGCCAGCAGCTTACGTACAGGGGTAAATGGCTACACCTTC
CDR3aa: CASSLRTGVNGYTF

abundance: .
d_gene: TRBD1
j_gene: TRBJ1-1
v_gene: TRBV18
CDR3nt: TGTGCCAGCTCACCGCTTGGACAGGGGGGCATGGGGGACACTGAAGCTTTCTTT
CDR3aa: CASSPLGQGGMGDTEAFF

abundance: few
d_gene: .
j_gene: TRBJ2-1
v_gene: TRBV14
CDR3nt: TGTGCCAGCAGTGCGGGACAGACCACACTATACAATGAGCAGTTCTTC
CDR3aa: CASSAGQTTLYNEQFF

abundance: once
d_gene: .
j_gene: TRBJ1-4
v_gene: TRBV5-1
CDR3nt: TGCGCCAGCGCGGCCGCCTGGACAGCCGCTGCAACTAATGAAAAACTGTTTTTT
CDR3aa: CASAAAWTAAATNEKLFF

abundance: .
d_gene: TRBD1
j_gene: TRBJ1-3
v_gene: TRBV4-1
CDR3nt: TGCGCCAGCAGGGACAGGGCTGGTGGAAACACCATATATTTT
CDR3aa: CASRDRAGGNTIYF

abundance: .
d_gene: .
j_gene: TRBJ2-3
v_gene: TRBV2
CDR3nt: TGTGCCAGCAAGCGGCTCTTCACAGATACGCAGTATTTT
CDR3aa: CASKRLFTDTQYF

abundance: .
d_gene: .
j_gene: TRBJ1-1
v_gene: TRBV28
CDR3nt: TGTGCCAGCAGCATCGCAGGGGAGAACACTGAAGCTTTCTTT
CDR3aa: CASSIAGENTEAFF

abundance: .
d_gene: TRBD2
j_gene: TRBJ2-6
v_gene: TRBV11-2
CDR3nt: TGTGCCAGCAGCTTAGCAGGGACTAGCGGGAGGGCTGGGGCCAACGTCCTGACTTTC
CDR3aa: CASSLAGTSGRAGANVLTF

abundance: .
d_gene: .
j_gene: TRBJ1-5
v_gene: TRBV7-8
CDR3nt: TGTGCCAGCAGCGTGAGCGGGAGCAATCAGCCCCAGCATTTT
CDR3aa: CASSVSGSNQPQHF